These 14 T cell receptor beta chains were all obtained from the same sample, sequenced in a study of blood T cell repertoires in COVID-19. The table came from immunoSEQ multiplex PCR; TCRdb's copy has only in-frame clones and leaves some out. The sample comprises 130,000 to 150,000 clones, 84% of which are singletons, and under 7% rests with the top ten. Sequencing was done on a sample of PBMCs or T cells enriched from blood (not recorded which). Receptors originate from a woman in her 50s who had been exposed to COVID-19.

V usage is TRBV12-5 and J usage is TRBJ2-7; 10 bases agree with TRBD2. This CDR3 has 17 amino acids. Germline assignment: CDR1 LGHNT and CDR2 FRNRAP. V lost 0 bases and J lost 4; bases outside the gene matches: 9. CDR3: CASGLVRLAGDFYEQYF. The CDR3 coding sequence is TGTGCTAGTGGTTTGGTACGTCTAGCGGGGGATTTTTACGAGCAGTACTTC.

This chain joins TRBV3-1 (or the pseudogene TRBV3-2) and TRBJ2-3, with a possible D match to TRBD2 (5 bases). This CDR3 is built from 15 residues. Germline lookup yields CDR1 LGHDT and CDR2 YNNKEL (reference sequence). The germline V and J ends were trimmed by 0 bases and 2 bases, with 9 bases remaining between them. The CDR3 coding sequence is TGTGCCAGCAGCCAAGAAGGCGGGCCCACAGATACGCAGTATTTT. Translating it yields CASSQEGGPTDTQYF.

The chain is built from TRBV20-1 and TRBJ2-1, with 8 bases identical to TRBD2. V shed 3 bases and J 9 bases; nucleotides not matched to a gene: 10. The CDR3 spans 14 residues. Germline V gene sequence: CDR1 DFQATT, CDR2 SNEGSKA (reference sequence). CDR3 sequence: CSASKRGPGGEQFF. In DNA, the CDR3 is TGCAGTGCTAGTAAGCGGGGGCCCGGGGGTGAGCAGTTCTTC.

J is TRBJ1-2 and V is TRBV27; D ambiguous. From germline, CDR1 is MNHEY and CDR2 SMNVEV (reference sequence). The CDR3 extends over 14 amino acids. Trimming took 3 bases from V and 6 from J, leaving 14 bases between them. The CDR3 DNA sequence: TGTGCCAGCAGTTTCGGGCCCTCCGGGGATGGCTACACCTTC. Its translation is CASSFGPSGDGYTF.

The rearrangement links TRBV10-3 to TRBJ1-6, with 7 positions matching TRBD1. This CDR3 is 13 amino acids long. V gave up 7 bases and J gave up 6 bases; unmatched junction bases: 3. CDR1 is ENHRY and CDR2 is SYGVKD in the germline V gene. CDR3 loop: CAITPGGNSPLHF. The CDR3 nucleotides are TGTGCCATCACCCCAGGGGGTAATTCACCCCTCCACTTT.

V gene TRBV7-8 combines with J gene TRBJ2-3, with no clear D. The V gene's germline CDR1 is SGHVS and CDR2 FQNEAQ. The CDR3 spans 17 residues. Trimming cost V 4 bases and J 3 bases, with 20 bases left between them. The CDR3 loop reads CASSSLIAGPPTDTQYF. In DNA, the CDR3 is TGTGCCAGCAGCTCTCTCATAGCTGGCCCCCCAACAGATACGCAGTATTTT.

This clone turned up a few times. The CDR3 reads CASSIAQKTGFGQPQHF. DNA for the CDR3: TGTGCCAGTAGTATAGCCCAAAAGACAGGGTTTGGTCAGCCCCAGCATTTT. V gene TRBV19 combines with J gene TRBJ1-5, with 7 bases identical to TRBD1. This CDR3 contains 17 residues. The junction had 12 bases not matched to a gene; V was cut back by 1 base and J by 6 bases. Germline values: CDR1 LNHDA, CDR2 SQIVND (reference sequence).

This clone was seen more than once but under ten times. The chain couples TRBV7-9 to TRBJ1-2; TRBD1 is a possible D gene (5 bases). Germline values: CDR1 SEHNR, CDR2 FQNEAQ (reference sequence). V was clipped by 1 base and J by 4 bases, with 10 bases between them. CDR3 length equals 14 residues. For the CDR3, the DNA is TGTGCCAGCAGCTTAGATCGCGGGGGCTATGGCTACACCTTC. It translates to CASSLDRGGYGYTF.

The rearrangement uses TRBV25-1 and TRBJ2-7; 14 nucleotides align to TRBD2. Germline V gene lookup returns CDR1 MGHDK and CDR2 SYGVNS. Losses at the gene ends were 2 bases for V and 5 bases for J; bases not matched to a gene: 5. The CDR3 covers 16 residues. The chain's CDR3 is CASSERGLAGVNEQYF. The CDR3 DNA sequence: TGTGCCAGCAGTGAACGGGGACTAGCGGGGGTGAACGAGCAGTACTTC.

The chain employs TRBV7-8 and TRBJ2-1; D possibly corresponds to TRBD2 (5 bases). Deletions cut 5 bases from V and 10 bases from J, with 12 bases between. This CDR3 contains 12 residues. Germline lookup yields CDR1 SGHVS and CDR2 FQNEAQ. The CDR3 here is CASSPRGWEQFF. In nucleotides, the CDR3 is TGTGCCAGCAGCCCCCGGGGTTGGGAGCAGTTCTTC.

The table lists this clone with a few counts. The chain links TRBV7-9 to TRBJ1-2; weak D call: TRBD1 (5 bases). Deletions cut 4 bases from V and 5 bases from J, with 20 bases between. The CDR3 runs 16 residues. Germline CDR1 and CDR2: SEHNR and FQNEAQ (reference sequence). CDR3: CASSSSGTTVLYGYTF. The CDR3 bases are TGTGCCAGCAGCTCTAGCGGGACGACAGTACTATATGGCTACACCTTC.

V usage is TRBV7-9 and J usage is TRBJ2-5; D may be TRBD2 (5 bases). With 3 bases removed from V and 4 bases from J, the gap between germline ends came to 9 bases. This CDR3 contains 13 residues. Per the germline V gene, CDR1 is SEHNR and CDR2 is FQNEAQ (reference sequence). The CDR3 sequence: CASSFGIRETQYF. The CDR3 coding sequence is TGTGCCAGCAGCTTCGGGATAAGAGAGACCCAGTACTTC. The complete variable domain, with remaining parts taken from reference TRBV7-9 and TRBJ2-5, reads DTGVSQNPRHKITKRGQNVTFRCDPISEHNRLYWYRQTLGQGPEFLTYFQNEAQLEKSRLLSDRFSAERPKGSFSTLEIQRTEQGDSAMYLCASSFGIRETQYFGPGTRLLVL.

This clone was seen once. This sequence joins TRBV6-5 and TRBJ1-6; D unresolved. The V end lost 6 bases, the J end lost 8 bases, and 14 bases lay between the germline ends. Germline V gene data show CDR1 as MNHEY and CDR2 as SVGAGI. This CDR3 contains 14 residues. As DNA, the CDR3 is TGTGCCAGCAGGGGGAGCTCGAACCATTCACCCCTCCACTTT. Its translation: CASRGSSNHSPLHF.

The V gene is TRBV7-2, the J gene TRBJ2-5, with TRBD1 matching over 10 bases. The length of the CDR3 is 14 residues. Looked up from germline, CDR1 is SGHTA and CDR2 is FQGNSA. V dropped 5 bases and J dropped 4; count of bases not matched to a gene: 4. The DNA of the CDR3 is TGTGCCAGCAGCGGATGGACAGGGGGAGAGACCCAGTACTTC. It encodes CASSGWTGGETQYF.